Listed here are 11 T cell receptor beta chains from one sample, sequenced in a study of blood T cells in healthy people across ages. A sample-barcoded 5' primer and a J-beta primer mix were used in a second PCR of roughly 6 to 11 cycles. A single record per CDR3 protein comes from TCRdb applying MiXCR to the 5' RACE reads. This table holds some 1.4 million distinct CDR3 sequences, 42% found once. The specimen sequenced was blood. Source of these receptors: a young woman in good health.

The V call is TRBV4-1, the J call TRBJ2-7, with TRBD1 identical over 10 bases. The germline CDR1 and CDR2 sequences are MGHRA and YSYEKL. Unmatched junction bases numbered 3, after V lost 1 base and J lost 6 bases. The CDR3 is 14 residues long. The chain's CDR3 is CASSQAGTGVEQYF. CDR3 bases: TGCGCCAGCAGCCAAGCTGGGACAGGGGTCGAGCAGTACTTC.

The chain couples TRBV20-1 to TRBJ2-2; the D gene is possibly TRBD2 (6 bases). V lost 5 bases and J 7 bases, leaving 14 bases between the germline ends. Germline assignment: CDR1 DFQATT and CDR2 SNEGSKA (reference sequence). The CDR3 is 13 amino acids. The CDR3 nucleotides are TGCAGTGCTCCTCCGGAGGGTGGCGGGGAGCTGTTTTTT. Its protein product is CSAPPEGGGELFF.

With regard to this clonotype: At one boundary the junction diverges from the germline segment, which might be a read error. J is TRBJ1-6 and V is TRBV7-2, with 7 bases that match TRBD1. The CDR3 spans 14 residues. Per the germline V gene, CDR1 is SGHTA and CDR2 is FQGNSA. The CDR3 nucleotides are TGTGCCAGCACCGCCGGGACAGTTAATTCACCCCCCCACTTT. It translates to CASTAGTVNSPPHF.

The gene calls are TRBV3-1 and TRBJ2-5; tentatively, D is TRBD1 (6 bases). Germline CDR1 reads LGHDT; CDR2 reads YNNKEL (reference sequence). The CDR3 is made up of 15 amino acids. Trimming cost V 3 bases and J 7 bases, with 18 bases left between them. The CDR3: CASSQDGQTRGTQYF. In nucleotides, the CDR3 is TGTGCCAGCAGCCAGGATGGACAGACCCGAGGGACCCAGTACTTC.

The chain employs TRBV10-3 and TRBJ2-7, with 9 bases lining up with TRBD1. Germline CDR1 is ENHRY and CDR2 is SYGVKD. The V segment lost 6 bases and the J segment 4 bases; nucleotides outside the gene matches: 4. This CDR3 comprises 13 residues. The CDR3 DNA reads TGTGCCATCAGAGGACAGGGGCGGTACGAGCAGTACTTC. Encoded protein: CAIRGQGRYEQYF.

V is TRBV7-9 and J is TRBJ2-5; D gene unclear. Trimming left V 4 bases short and J 2 bases short, with 11 bases between. There are 14 residues in the CDR3. The V gene's germline CDR1 is SEHNR and CDR2 FQNEAQ (reference sequence). The chain's CDR3 is CASSSRTDQETQYF. The CDR3, as DNA: TGTGCCAGCAGCTCTCGGACGGATCAAGAGACCCAGTACTTC.

The rearrangement joins TRBV7-9 to TRBJ2-5; a weak D match, TRBD1 (6 bases). V lost 1 base and J 11 bases, leaving 17 bases between the germline ends. The length of the CDR3 is 14 residues. Germline-derived CDR1 and CDR2 are SEHNR and FQNEAQ (reference sequence). In DNA form, the CDR3 reads TGTGCCAGCAGCTTAGGTGTCGGAGGACAGAAGCAGTACTTC. Translating gives CASSLGVGGQKQYF.

The chain carries TRBV12-3 or TRBV12-4 and TRBJ2-3; D unclear. V lost 4 bases, J lost 3 bases, and 8 bases lay in between. This CDR3 has 13 amino acids. Here the CDR3 reads CASSSHGTDTQYF. For the CDR3, the DNA is TGTGCCAGCAGTTCCCATGGGACAGATACGCAGTATTTT.

The chain joins TRBV5-1 to TRBJ2-1; 13 positions match TRBD2. V lost 4 bases to trimming and J lost 9 bases; unmatched junction nucleotides: 7. Germline V gene sequence: CDR1 SGHRS, CDR2 YFSETQ. The CDR3 extends over 15 amino acids. The CDR3 loop is CASSPGLAGVVEQFF. CDR3 DNA sequence: TGCGCCAGCAGCCCCGGACTAGCGGGAGTCGTTGAGCAGTTCTTC.

The chain joins TRBV12-5 to TRBJ1-2; D gene unclear. CDR3 length equals 13 residues. With 6 bases removed from V and 0 bases from J, the gap between germline ends came to 8 bases. Germline lookup yields CDR1 LGHNT and CDR2 FRNRAP. The CDR3 DNA sequence: TGTGCTAGTGGACAGCTTGCTAACTATGGCTACACCTTC. This gives the protein CASGQLANYGYTF.

V is TRBV20-1 and J is TRBJ2-3; D unclear. The CDR3 is 14 residues long. CDR1 DFQATT and CDR2 SNEGSKA come from the germline V gene (reference sequence). V was pared by 3 bases and J by 4 bases, with 14 bases between. CDR3 DNA sequence: TGCAGTGCTAGGGGCAGACCAAGGGCAGATACGCAGTATTTT. Translated, it gives CSARGRPRADTQYF.